Presented here are 15 T cell receptor beta chains from one specimen sequenced in a study of identical twins. TCRdb redid the calling of the 5' RACE reads with MiXCR, one entry per CDR3 protein. The sample lists about 250,000 distinct CDR3 sequences, 7.5% occurring once. The sample also formed part of further work on yellow fever vaccine responses in identical twins.

The sample consisted of CD8+ T cells sorted from blood. The source of these receptors is a woman aged 18-29 years in good health.

This clonotype was seen a few times. This chain uses TRBV29-1 with TRBJ2-7, with 8 bases aligning to TRBD2. The V segment lost 6 bases and the J segment 3 bases; nucleotides outside the gene matches: 10. This CDR3 comprises 14 residues. Germline-derived CDR1 and CDR2 are SQVTM and ANQGSEA. This chain's CDR3 is CSVPGAGGHYEQYF. The DNA for the CDR3 is TGCAGCGTCCCCGGGGCGGGAGGCCACTACGAGCAGTACTTC.

There are a few counts of this clonotype. CDR3 amino acids: CASKTWVQQGSAGELFF. Here the CDR3 DNA reads TGTGCCAGTAAAACCTGGGTCCAACAGGGCTCGGCCGGGGAGCTGTTTTTT. The V call is TRBV19, the J call TRBJ2-2, with D perhaps matching TRBD1 (6 bases). This CDR3 comprises 17 residues. Germline CDR1 LNHDA, CDR2 SQIVND (reference sequence). The V and J ends lost 7 bases and 6 bases respectively, with 24 bases between them.

The chain joins TRBV6-5 to TRBJ2-1; D might be TRBD1 or TRBD2, each matching 6 bases. Germline assignment: CDR1 MNHEY and CDR2 SVGAGI. Trimming removed 1 base from V and 8 bases from J, with 9 bases in between. This CDR3 has 13 amino acids. In DNA, the CDR3 is TGTGCCAGCAGTTACTGGAGGGGGGATGAGCAGTTCTTC. Protein: CASSYWRGDEQFF.

This clonotype occurred a few times. V usage is TRBV10-2 and J usage is TRBJ2-5; D is undetermined. With 1 base removed from V and 4 bases from J, the gap between germline ends came to 7 bases. The CDR3 spans 13 residues. Germline V gene data show CDR1 as WSHSY and CDR2 as SAAADI. The CDR3 spells CASSELTGETQYF. CDR3 DNA sequence: TGCGCCAGCAGTGAGTTAACGGGAGAGACCCAGTACTTC.

The V gene is TRBV20-1, the J gene TRBJ2-1, with D possibly matching TRBD2 (7 bases). CDR1 is DFQATT and CDR2 is SNEGSKA in the germline V gene (reference sequence). There are 16 residues in the CDR3. V shed 0 bases and J shed 7 bases, with 19 bases lying between them. The DNA of the CDR3 is TGCAGTGCTAGAGATCTTGGGGGGGGGCCGTATAATGAGCAGTTCTTC. Translation: CSARDLGGGPYNEQFF.

This clonotype was counted a few times. This chain connects TRBV4-2 to TRBJ2-3, with 8 bases lining up with TRBD1. The CDR3 contains 15 residues. V shed 1 base and J 4 bases; nucleotides not matched to a gene: 4. Germline lookup yields CDR1 LGHNA and CDR2 YNFKEQ. CDR3 residues: CASSQGQGAADTQYF. The CDR3 DNA reads as TGTGCCAGCAGCCAAGGGCAGGGGGCGGCAGATACGCAGTATTTT.

There are many counts of this clonotype. This rearrangement joins TRBV7-6 to TRBJ2-3, with TRBD2 matching 10 bases. The CDR3 extends over 16 amino acids. Per germline, CDR1 SGHVS and CDR2 FNYEAQ. V shed 1 base and J 0 bases; nucleotides not matched to a gene: 1. The CDR3: CASSLVAGGSTDTQYF. CDR3 nucleotides: TGTGCCAGCAGCTTAGTAGCGGGAGGAAGCACAGATACGCAGTATTTT.

In DNA form, the CDR3 reads TGCGCCAGCAGCCTAGGACTAGCGGGATATGAGCAGTTCTTC. Its protein is CASSLGLAGYEQFF. V usage is TRBV4-1 and J usage is TRBJ2-1, with 12 nucleotides matching TRBD2. CDR1 and CDR2 (germline): MGHRA, YSYEKL. This CDR3 region has 14 residues. Trimming took 4 bases from V and 8 from J; bases not matched to a gene: 3.

This clonotype came up many times. The chain combines TRBV5-6 with TRBJ2-7; D unclear. V lost 5 bases to trimming and J lost 3 bases, with 9 bases between them. The CDR3 spans 12 residues. In germline, CDR1 is SGHDT, CDR2 YYEEEE. The CDR3 region is CASSLGVYEQYF. The CDR3 DNA is TGTGCCAGCAGTTTAGGAGTCTACGAGCAGTACTTC.

This clonotype was observed a few times. The chain employs TRBV7-8 and TRBJ2-1, with D perhaps matching TRBD1 or TRBD2 (5 bases each). Germline values: CDR1 SGHVS, CDR2 FQNEAQ. V was shortened by 8 bases and J by 10 bases, with 18 bases between the two germline ends. CDR3 length: 13 amino acids. In nucleotides, the CDR3 is TGTGCCAGCCGTCGAAGGGACGGGCAAGAGCAGTTCTTC. It codes for CASRRRDGQEQFF.

The chain is built from TRBV7-9 and TRBJ1-5, with D hard to call. The CDR3 is 15 amino acids. Per germline, CDR1 SEHNR and CDR2 FQNEAQ (reference sequence). Between the trimmed V and J ends, which lost 5 bases and 2 bases, there was a span of 13 bases. The CDR3 DNA reads as TGTGCCAGCAGCCCTTGGACTGGGGGCAATCAGCCCCAGCATTTT. Translating gives CASSPWTGGNQPQHF. Combining the CDR3 with reference TRBV7-9 and TRBJ1-5 gives the whole variable domain DTGVSQNPRHKITKRGQNVTFRCDPISEHNRLYWYRQTLGQGPEFLTYFQNEAQLEKSRLLSDRFSAERPKGSFSTLEIQRTEQGDSAMYLCASSPWTGGNQPQHFGDGTRLSIL.

This clonotype was found many times. As DNA, the CDR3 is TGTGCCAGCAGTGGTAGCGGTAGGGGCGCAGATACGCAGTATTTT. Translating gives CASSGSGRGADTQYF. V and J are TRBV28 and TRBJ2-3, with D tentatively TRBD2 (6 bases). The ends were cut back, 5 bases at V and 4 bases at J, with 16 bases in the middle. CDR1 is MDHEN and CDR2 is SYDVKM in the germline V gene. The CDR3 contains 15 residues.

This clonotype was seen ten or more times. V usage is TRBV5-1 and J usage is TRBJ1-1; 8 bases are shared with TRBD1. The V segment lost 1 base and the J segment 7 bases; nucleotides outside the gene matches: 9. Germline CDR1 and CDR2: SGHRS and YFSETQ. This CDR3 region has 15 residues. CDR3 protein: CASSLRLAGGDEAFF. The CDR3 DNA reads TGCGCCAGCAGCTTGAGGTTGGCAGGGGGCGATGAAGCTTTCTTT.

This clonotype appeared many times. The CDR3 reads CASRGSTDTQYF. CDR3 coding DNA: TGTGCCAGCCGGGGGAGCACAGATACGCAGTATTTT. The rearrangement joins TRBV6-2 or TRBV6-3 to TRBJ2-3; perhaps TRBD2 as D (6 bases). Between the trimmed V and J ends, which lost 8 bases and 0 bases, there was a span of 6 bases. This CDR3 comprises 12 residues. The germline gives CDR1 MNHEY, CDR2 SVGEGT.

This clonotype was counted between two and nine times. CDR3 loop: CASEEDSYSYNEQFF. The CDR3 DNA is TGTGCCAGCGAAGAGGACAGTTACTCCTACAATGAGCAGTTCTTC. The V and J genes are TRBV6-2 or TRBV6-3 and TRBJ2-1; D might be TRBD1 (6 bases). V was clipped by 8 bases and J by 0 bases, with 14 bases between them. The CDR3 totals 15 residues. The germline CDR1 and CDR2 sequences are MNHEY and SVGEGT.